Listed below are T cell receptor beta chains from one sample, sequenced in a study of blood T cells in healthy people across ages. Each CDR3 protein is one row after TCRdb ran MiXCR on the 5' RACE reads. The table has roughly 1,500,000 distinct CDR3 sequences, about 35% seen once. Sequencing was done on a sample of blood. The receptors here all came from a woman in her thirties in good health. The CDR3 runs from the conserved cysteine through the conserved F or W. Fields, in order: clone size, J gene, D gene, V gene, CDR3 protein, CDR3 DNA. The D gene is left open where the match is weak. Not every row has a clone size; where given, it reads once, few, many or a size class.

NA | TRBJ1-4 | NA | TRBV9 | CASSPHGGSEKLFF | TGTGCCAGCAGCCCCCATGGGGGGAGTGAAAAACTGTTTTTT
few | TRBJ2-7 | NA | TRBV30 | CARSVTSYEQYF | TGTGCCCGGAGTGTAACGTCGTACGAGCAGTACTTC
few | TRBJ1-6 | TRBD1 | TRBV6-1 | CASGEGQGDSPLHF | TGTGCCAGCGGCGAGGGACAGGGTGACTCACCCCTCCACTTT
many | TRBJ2-7 | TRBD2 | TRBV4-1 | CASSRTSGGLSVHEQYF | TGCGCCAGCAGCCGGACTAGCGGGGGGCTATCCGTCCACGAGCAGTACTTC
NA | TRBJ2-7 | NA | TRBV2 | CASSETEEQYF | TGTGCCAGCAGTGAGACCGAGGAGCAGTACTTC
many | TRBJ2-7 | TRBD2 | TRBV6-2/TRBV6-3 | CASSKGLADSYEQYF | TGTGCCAGCAGTAAGGGACTAGCGGATTCCTACGAGCAGTACTTC
few | TRBJ2-3 | TRBD1 | TRBV27 | CASRSPRRGFNTDTQYF | TGTGCCAGCCGGTCTCCCCGCAGGGGGTTTAACACAGATACGCAGTATTTT
NA | TRBJ1-4 | NA | TRBV12-3/TRBV12-4 | CASSLGLPGNEKLFF | TGTGCCAGCAGTCTAGGACTCCCCGGAAATGAAAAACTGTTTTTT
NA | TRBJ2-7 | NA | TRBV10-3 | CAISTLGGKGRLGEQYF | TGTGCCATCAGCACCCTGGGGGGAAAGGGACGGTTGGGGGAGCAGTACTTC
NA | TRBJ2-1 | TRBD1 | TRBV11-2 | CASSSGQGRRYNEQFF | TGTGCCAGCAGCTCGGGACAGGGAAGACGTTACAATGAGCAGTTCTTC
NA | TRBJ2-7 | NA | TRBV7-9 | CASSGPSKGEQYF | TGTGCCTCATCTGGCCCCAGCAAGGGAGAGCAGTACTTC
NA | TRBJ2-7 | TRBD2 | TRBV6-1 | CASSEWASGSYEQYF | TGTGCCAGCAGTGAATGGGCTAGCGGATCCTACGAGCAGTACTTC
few | TRBJ1-2 | NA | TRBV7-2 | CASSLQGTTPNYGYTF | TGTGCCAGCAGCTTACAGGGGACTACTCCTAACTATGGCTACACCTTC
NA | TRBJ2-1 | NA | TRBV7-9 | CASSLGGSPHNGQFF | TGTGCCAGCAGCTTAGGGGGGTCCCCCCACAATGGGCAGTTCTTC
few | TRBJ2-7 | NA | TRBV7-2 | CASSSPSGGGYEQYF | TGTGCCAGCAGCTCACCCTCAGGGGGAGGCTACGAGCAGTACTTC
NA | TRBJ2-3 | NA | TRBV20-1 | CSAQDSPSDTQYF | TGCAGTGCCCAGGACAGTCCCTCAGATACGCAGTATTTT
NA | TRBJ2-6 | NA | TRBV12-3/TRBV12-4 | CASSSQTSSGANVLTF | TGTGCCAGCAGCAGCCAGACTAGCTCTGGGGCCAACGTCCTGACTTTC
NA | TRBJ2-4 | NA | TRBV29-1 | CSVQPGGGQNIQYF | TGCAGCGTCCAGCCTGGGGGGGGCCAAAACATTCAGTACTTC
NA | TRBJ2-7 | NA | TRBV9 | CASSPRLVGSEQYF | TGTGCCAGCAGCCCGAGACTAGTAGGTAGCGAGCAGTACTTC
NA | TRBJ2-7 | NA | TRBV27 | CASSLSGLGEQYF | TGTGCCAGCAGTTTATCAGGGCTGGGAGAGCAGTACTTC
many | TRBJ1-2 | TRBD1 | TRBV18 | CASSPDREYGYTF | TGTGCCAGCAGTCCTGACAGGGAGTATGGCTACACCTTC
few | TRBJ2-7 | NA | TRBV5-1 | CASSLDGWSSYEQYF | TGCGCCAGCAGCTTGGACGGATGGAGCTCCTACGAGCAGTACTTC
once | TRBJ2-1 | TRBD2 | TRBV5-1 | CASSSLAGGSDEQFF | TGCGCCAGCAGTTCACTAGCGGGAGGCAGCGATGAGCAGTTCTTC
NA | TRBJ2-1 | NA | TRBV7-8 | CASSLGLIGHKQGGYSEQFF | TGTGCCAGCAGCCTGGGCCTCATAGGACACAAACAAGGGGGGTACAGTGAGCAGTTCTTC
NA | TRBJ2-7 | NA | TRBV3-1 | CASNQDYSYEQYF | TGTGCCAGCAACCAAGACTATTCCTACGAGCAGTACTTC
few | TRBJ2-7 | NA | TRBV10-3 | CAISEPSGEQYF | TGTGCCATCAGTGAGCCCTCCGGCGAGCAGTACTTC
once | TRBJ2-7 | TRBD1 | TRBV4-1 | CASSPLTGRPYEQYF | TGCGCCAGCAGCCCTTTGACAGGGCGACCCTACGAGCAGTACTTC
NA | TRBJ2-1 | NA | TRBV7-9 | CATTIYSYNEQFF | TGTGCCACAACGATTTACTCCTACAATGAGCAGTTCTTC
NA | TRBJ1-5 | NA | TRBV9 | CASSVDGRSNQPQHF | TGTGCCAGCAGCGTAGATGGGCGAAGCAATCAGCCCCAGCATTTT
many | TRBJ2-7 | NA | TRBV12-3/TRBV12-4 | CASSVTQPLYEQYF | TGTGCCAGCAGCGTGACACAACCCCTGTACGAGCAGTACTTC
NA | TRBJ1-5 | NA | TRBV4-1 | CASSQDITILRGRKSQPQHF | TGCGCCAGCAGCCAAGACATTACGATCCTCAGGGGACGAAAAAGTCAGCCCCAGCATTTT
NA | TRBJ2-5 | NA | TRBV3-1 | CASSQGGGVEETQYF | TGTGCCAGCAGCCAAGGGGGGGGCGTTGAGGAGACCCAGTACTTC
NA | TRBJ2-5 | NA | TRBV30 | CAWSALTPQETQYF | TGTGCCTGGAGTGCACTTACTCCTCAAGAGACCCAGTACTTC
NA | TRBJ2-3 | NA | TRBV7-8 | CASSLGVVPGTDTQYF | TGTGCCAGCAGCTTAGGAGTGGTCCCGGGCACAGATACGCAGTATTTT
NA | TRBJ1-2 | NA | TRBV7-9 | CASSPSGRYGYTF | TGTGCCAGCAGCCCCTCTGGCAGATATGGCTACACCTTC
once | TRBJ2-3 | TRBD2 | TRBV20-1 | CSARVGSTSGRADTQYF | TGCAGTGCTAGAGTAGGAAGTACTAGCGGGAGGGCAGATACGCAGTATTTT
NA | TRBJ2-3 | TRBD2 | TRBV27 | CASSPPGGGLHSDTQYF | TGTGCCAGCAGTCCTCCGGGGGGGGGACTACACTCAGATACGCAGTATTTT
few | TRBJ1-2 | TRBD1 | TRBV27 | CASSVDRAHGGYTF | TGTGCCAGCAGTGTGGACAGGGCGCATGGCGGCTACACCTTC
NA | TRBJ1-1 | NA | TRBV15 | CATSDQGTGTEAFF | TGTGCCACCAGCGACCAGGGGACGGGCACTGAAGCTTTCTTT
NA | TRBJ1-6 | NA | TRBV27 | CASGTDSIGSPLHF | TGTGCCAGCGGCACCGACAGTATAGGTTCACCCCTCCACTTT
NA | TRBJ2-7 | NA | TRBV2 | CASSEAPIYEQYF | TGTGCCAGCAGTGAAGCGCCGATCTACGAGCAGTACTTC
NA | TRBJ2-1 | TRBD2 | TRBV6-1 | CASRRAGSEQFF | TGTGCCAGCAGAAGAGCGGGATCCGAGCAGTTCTTC
NA | TRBJ2-5 | NA | TRBV25-1 | CASSAEEGETQYF | TGTGCCAGCAGTGCCGAAGAAGGAGAGACCCAGTACTTC
few | TRBJ2-7 | TRBD1 | TRBV6-1 | CASRLTPDRVDYNEQYF | TGTGCCAGCAGGCTCACGCCGGACAGGGTAGACTACAATGAGCAGTACTTC
few | TRBJ2-2 | NA | TRBV7-9 | CASSLKVATANTGELFF | TGTGCCAGCAGCTTAAAGGTAGCGACCGCGAACACCGGGGAGCTGTTTTTT
NA | TRBJ2-1 | TRBD2 | TRBV2 | CASSEEREQIEQFF | TGTGCCAGCAGTGAAGAGCGGGAACAGATTGAGCAGTTCTTC
NA | TRBJ2-1 | TRBD2 | TRBV10-3 | CAIRDSGRPYNEQFF | TGTGCCATCAGGGATAGCGGGAGGCCCTACAATGAGCAGTTCTTC
NA | TRBJ2-7 | NA | TRBV20-1 | CSVGAQGAEQYF | TGCAGTGTCGGCGCACAGGGAGCCGAGCAGTACTTC
NA | TRBJ1-2 | NA | TRBV15 | CATSRPGQSHGYTF | TGTGCCACCAGCAGACCTGGACAGTCCCATGGCTACACCTTC